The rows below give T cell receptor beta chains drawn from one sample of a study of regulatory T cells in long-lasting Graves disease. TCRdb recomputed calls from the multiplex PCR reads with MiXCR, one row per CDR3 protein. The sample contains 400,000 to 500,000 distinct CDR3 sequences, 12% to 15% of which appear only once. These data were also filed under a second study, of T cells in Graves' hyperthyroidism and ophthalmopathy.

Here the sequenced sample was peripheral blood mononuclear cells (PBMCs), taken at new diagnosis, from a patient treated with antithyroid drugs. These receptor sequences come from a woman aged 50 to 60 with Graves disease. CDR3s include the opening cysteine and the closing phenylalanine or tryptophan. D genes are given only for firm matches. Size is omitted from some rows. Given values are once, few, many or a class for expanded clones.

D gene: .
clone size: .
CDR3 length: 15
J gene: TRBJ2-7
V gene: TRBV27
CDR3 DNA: TGTGCCAGCAGTTCCGGGCCCCCCCCAACCTACGAGCAGTACTTC
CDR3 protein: CASSSGPPPTYEQYF

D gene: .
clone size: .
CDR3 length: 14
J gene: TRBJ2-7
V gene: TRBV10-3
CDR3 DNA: TGTGCCATCAGGGTAGGGATCTCCTCCTACGAGCAGTACTTC
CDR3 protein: CAIRVGISSYEQYF

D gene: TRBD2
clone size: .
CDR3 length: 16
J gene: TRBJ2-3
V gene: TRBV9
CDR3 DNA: TGTGCCAGCAGCGTAGGGGTAGCGGGAGGCCCGGATACGCAGTATTTT
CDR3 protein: CASSVGVAGGPDTQYF

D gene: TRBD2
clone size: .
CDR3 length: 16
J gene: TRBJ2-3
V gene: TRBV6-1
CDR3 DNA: TGTGCCAGCAGTGTGAAACTAGCGCCTAGCACAGATACGCAGTATTTT
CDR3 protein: CASSVKLAPSTDTQYF

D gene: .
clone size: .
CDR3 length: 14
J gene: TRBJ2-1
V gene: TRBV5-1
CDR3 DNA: TGCGCCAGCAGCTTGGCTAGGTTCGGGGATGAGCAGTTCTTC
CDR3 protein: CASSLARFGDEQFF

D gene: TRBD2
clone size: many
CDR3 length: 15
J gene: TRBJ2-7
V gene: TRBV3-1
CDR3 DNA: TGTGCCAGCAGCCAATACCTAGCGGGCCGCTACGAGCAGTACTTC
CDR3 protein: CASSQYLAGRYEQYF

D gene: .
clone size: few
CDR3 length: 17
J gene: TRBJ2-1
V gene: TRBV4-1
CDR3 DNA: TGCGCCAGCAGCCAAGGGGACAATCTTGCGGGGAACAATGAGCAGTTCTTC
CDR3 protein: CASSQGDNLAGNNEQFF

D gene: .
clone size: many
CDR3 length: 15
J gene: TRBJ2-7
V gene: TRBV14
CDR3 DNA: TGTGCCAGCAGCCAAGCGGGACGGTACTCCTACGAGCAGTACTTC
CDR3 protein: CASSQAGRYSYEQYF

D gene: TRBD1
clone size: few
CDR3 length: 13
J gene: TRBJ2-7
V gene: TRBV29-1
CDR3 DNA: TGCAGCGTAACCGGGACAGGGGACTACGAGCAGTACTTC
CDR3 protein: CSVTGTGDYEQYF

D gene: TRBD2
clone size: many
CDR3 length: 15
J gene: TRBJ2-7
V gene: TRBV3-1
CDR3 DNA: TGTGCCAGCAGCCGGACTAGCGGGGACTCCTACGAGCAGTACTTC
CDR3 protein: CASSRTSGDSYEQYF

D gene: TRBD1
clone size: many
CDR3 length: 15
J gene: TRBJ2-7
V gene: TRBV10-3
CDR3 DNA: TGTGCCATCAGCCAGGACAGGGGGGGCCCCTACGAGCAGTACTTC
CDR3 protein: CAISQDRGGPYEQYF

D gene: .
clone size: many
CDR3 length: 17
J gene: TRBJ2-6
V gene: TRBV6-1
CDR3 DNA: TGTGCCAGCAGAGGGAAAATCAGGGTCTCTGGGGCCAACGTCCTGACTTTC
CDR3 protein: CASRGKIRVSGANVLTF

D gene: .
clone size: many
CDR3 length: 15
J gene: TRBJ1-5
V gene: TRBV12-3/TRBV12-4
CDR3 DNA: TGTGCCAGCAGTTTACGGGGCAGTACCTATCAGCCCCAGCATTTT
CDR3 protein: CASSLRGSTYQPQHF

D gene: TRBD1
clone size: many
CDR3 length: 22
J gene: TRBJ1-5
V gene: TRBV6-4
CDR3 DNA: TGTGCCAGCAGAGCCGTATACGAAGGACAGGGGGACATGGGTGTTAACAATCAGCCCCAGCATTTT
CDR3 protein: CASRAVYEGQGDMGVNNQPQHF

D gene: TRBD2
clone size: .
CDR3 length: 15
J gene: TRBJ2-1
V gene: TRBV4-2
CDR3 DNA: TGTGCCAGCAGCCACGCGGGAGAATTTAACAATGAGCAGTTCTTC
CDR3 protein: CASSHAGEFNNEQFF

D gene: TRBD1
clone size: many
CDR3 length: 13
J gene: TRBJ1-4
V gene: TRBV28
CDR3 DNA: TGTGCCAGTGGACAGGGGGCGGATGAAAAACTGTTTTTT
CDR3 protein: CASGQGADEKLFF

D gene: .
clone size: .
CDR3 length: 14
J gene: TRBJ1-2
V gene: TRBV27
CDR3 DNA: TGTGCCAGCAGTTTATCGGCCAGCCCATATGGCTACACCTTC
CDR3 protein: CASSLSASPYGYTF

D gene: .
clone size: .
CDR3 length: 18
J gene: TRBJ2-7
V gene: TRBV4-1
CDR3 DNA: TGCGCCAGCAGCCAAGAGGCCACCGTGGGTCTGGGGACCTACGAGCAGTACTTC
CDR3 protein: CASSQEATVGLGTYEQYF

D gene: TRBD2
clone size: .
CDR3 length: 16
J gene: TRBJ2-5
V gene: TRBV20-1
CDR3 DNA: TGCAGTGCTATCCCCAGACAGCTAGCGGGAGGCGAGACCCAGTACTTC
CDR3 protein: CSAIPRQLAGGETQYF

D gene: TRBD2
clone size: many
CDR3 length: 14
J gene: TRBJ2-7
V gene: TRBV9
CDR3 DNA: TGTGCCAGCAGCCCCCTGAGCGGGAAGGGCGAGCAGTACTTC
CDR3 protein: CASSPLSGKGEQYF

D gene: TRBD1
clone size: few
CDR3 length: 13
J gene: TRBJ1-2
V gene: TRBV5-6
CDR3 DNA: TGTGCCAGCAGCACTTGGACAGGGGGAGGCTACACCTTC
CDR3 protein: CASSTWTGGGYTF

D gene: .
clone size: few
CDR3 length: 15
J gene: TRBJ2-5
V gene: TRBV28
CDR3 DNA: TGTGCCAGCAGTCACCGGTTCCTGGGGGAAGAGACCCAGTACTTC
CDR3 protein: CASSHRFLGEETQYF

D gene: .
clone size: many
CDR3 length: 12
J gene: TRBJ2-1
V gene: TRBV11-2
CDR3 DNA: TGTGCCAGCAGCTACCTCGGTAATGAGCAGTTCTTC
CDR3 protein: CASSYLGNEQFF

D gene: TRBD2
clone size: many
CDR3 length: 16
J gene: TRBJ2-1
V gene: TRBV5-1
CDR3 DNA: TGCGCCAGCAGCTTGGAGGTAGCGGGAGAATACAATGAGCAGTTCTTC
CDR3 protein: CASSLEVAGEYNEQFF

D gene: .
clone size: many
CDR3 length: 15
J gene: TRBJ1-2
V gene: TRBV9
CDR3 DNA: TGTGCCAGCAGCGGAGGCAGGGTACGGTTTGATGGCTACACCTTC
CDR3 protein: CASSGGRVRFDGYTF

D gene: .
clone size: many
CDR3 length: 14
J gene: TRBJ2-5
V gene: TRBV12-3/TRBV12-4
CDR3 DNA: TGTGCCAGCAGTTTGAGCAGCTACCAAGAGACCCAGTACTTC
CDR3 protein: CASSLSSYQETQYF

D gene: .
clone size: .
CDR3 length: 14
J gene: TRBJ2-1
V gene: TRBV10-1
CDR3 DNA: TGCGCCAGCAGCAAGCAGCGTTCCTACAATGAGCAGTTCTTC
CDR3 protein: CASSKQRSYNEQFF

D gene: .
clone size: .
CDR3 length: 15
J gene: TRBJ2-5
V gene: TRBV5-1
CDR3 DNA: TGCGCCAGCAGCTTGGAATTCGAGGGGGAAGAGACCCAGTACTTC
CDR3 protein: CASSLEFEGEETQYF

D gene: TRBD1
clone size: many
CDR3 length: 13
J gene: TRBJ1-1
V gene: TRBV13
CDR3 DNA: TGTGCCAGCAGCGCTACAGGGGGCACTGAAGCTTTCTTT
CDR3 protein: CASSATGGTEAFF

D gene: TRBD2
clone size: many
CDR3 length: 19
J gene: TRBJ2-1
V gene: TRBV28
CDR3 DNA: TGTGCCAGCAGTTTATCAGGCAGGGGTAATCGCGGGAGGTACAATGAGCAGTTCTTC
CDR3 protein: CASSLSGRGNRGRYNEQFF

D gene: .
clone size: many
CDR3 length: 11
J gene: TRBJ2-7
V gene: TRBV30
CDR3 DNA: TGTGCCTGGAGTGGGAAGTACGAGCAGTACTTC
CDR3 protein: CAWSGKYEQYF

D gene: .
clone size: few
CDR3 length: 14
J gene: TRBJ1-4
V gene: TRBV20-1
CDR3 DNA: TGCAGTGCAGGACCGGGACACAGTAATGAAAAACTGTTTTTT
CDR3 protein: CSAGPGHSNEKLFF

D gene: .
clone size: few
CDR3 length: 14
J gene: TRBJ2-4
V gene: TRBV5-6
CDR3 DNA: TGTGCCAGCAGCTTCACCGGCCTGGAAAACATTCAGTACTTC
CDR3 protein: CASSFTGLENIQYF

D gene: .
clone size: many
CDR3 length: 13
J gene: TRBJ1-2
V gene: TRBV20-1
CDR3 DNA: TGCAGTGCCCAACCGACAAGGGACTATGGCTACACCTTC
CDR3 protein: CSAQPTRDYGYTF

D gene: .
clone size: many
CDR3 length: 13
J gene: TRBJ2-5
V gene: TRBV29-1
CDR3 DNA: TGCAGCGTTGCGTCCAGGGGGGGAGAGACCCAGTACTTC
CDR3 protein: CSVASRGGETQYF

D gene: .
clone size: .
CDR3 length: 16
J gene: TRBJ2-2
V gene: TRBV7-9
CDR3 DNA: TGTGCCAGCAGCTCCCTCGGGGGCCCGACCACCGGGGAGCTGTTTTTT
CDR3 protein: CASSSLGGPTTGELFF

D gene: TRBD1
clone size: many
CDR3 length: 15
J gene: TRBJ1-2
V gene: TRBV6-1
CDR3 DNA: TGTGCCAGCAGTGAAGGGCCAGGGGGCAGCTATGGCTACACCTTC
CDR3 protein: CASSEGPGGSYGYTF

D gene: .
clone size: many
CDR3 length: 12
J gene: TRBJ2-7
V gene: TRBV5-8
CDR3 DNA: TGTGCCAGCAGCTCACAGGGTTGGGAGCAGTACTTC
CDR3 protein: CASSSQGWEQYF

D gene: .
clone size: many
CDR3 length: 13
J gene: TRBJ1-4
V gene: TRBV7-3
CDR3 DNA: TGTGCCAGCAGCCCCGGACCCCTGGAAAAACTGTTTTTT
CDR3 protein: CASSPGPLEKLFF

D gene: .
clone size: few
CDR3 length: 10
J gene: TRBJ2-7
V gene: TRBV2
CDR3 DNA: TGTGCCAGTCAGGGGTGGGAGCAGTACTTC
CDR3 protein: CASQGWEQYF

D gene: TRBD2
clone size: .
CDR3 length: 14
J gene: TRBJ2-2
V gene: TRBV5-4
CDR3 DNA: TGTGCCAGCAGGTTGACTAGCGGGGTCGGGGAGCTGTTTTTT
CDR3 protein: CASRLTSGVGELFF

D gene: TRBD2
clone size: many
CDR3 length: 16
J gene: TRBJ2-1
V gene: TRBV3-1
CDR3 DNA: TGTGCCAGCAGCCAACCGATAGCGGGAGGGCTCAATGAGCAGTTCTTC
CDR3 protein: CASSQPIAGGLNEQFF

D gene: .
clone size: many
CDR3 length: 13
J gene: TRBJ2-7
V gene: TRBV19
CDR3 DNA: TGTGCCAGTAGTTTCGACGGTACCTACGAGCAGTACTTC
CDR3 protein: CASSFDGTYEQYF

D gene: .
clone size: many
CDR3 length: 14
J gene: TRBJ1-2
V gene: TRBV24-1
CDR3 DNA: TGTGCCACCAGTGATCAAGACAGTCCGTATGGCTACACCTTC
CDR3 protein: CATSDQDSPYGYTF

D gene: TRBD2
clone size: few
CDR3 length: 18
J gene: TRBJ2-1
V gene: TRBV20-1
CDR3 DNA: TGCAGTGCTCCATTACTTAGACTAGCGGGAGCCTCCTACAATGAGCAGTTCTTC
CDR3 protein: CSAPLLRLAGASYNEQFF

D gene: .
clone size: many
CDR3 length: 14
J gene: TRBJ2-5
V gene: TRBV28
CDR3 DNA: TGTGCCAGCAACCCTCGATGGGGTCAAGAGACCCAGTACTTC
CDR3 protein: CASNPRWGQETQYF

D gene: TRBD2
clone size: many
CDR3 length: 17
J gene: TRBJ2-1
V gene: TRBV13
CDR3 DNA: TGTGCCAGCACCGAGGGGCTAGCGGGAGAGATAAGCAATGAGCAGTTCTTC
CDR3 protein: CASTEGLAGEISNEQFF

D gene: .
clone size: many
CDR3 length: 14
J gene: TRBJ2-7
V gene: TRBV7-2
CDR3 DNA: TGTGCCAGCAGCTTAGTCACAGGTATTGGCGAGCAGTACTTC
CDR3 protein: CASSLVTGIGEQYF

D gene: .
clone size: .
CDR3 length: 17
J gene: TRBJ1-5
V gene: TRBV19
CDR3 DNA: TGTGCCAGTAGTACCACCGGGACCCAGGTGGTGAATCAGCCCCAGCATTTT
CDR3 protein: CASSTTGTQVVNQPQHF

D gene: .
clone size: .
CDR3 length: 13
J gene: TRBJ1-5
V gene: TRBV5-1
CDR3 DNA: TGCGCCAGCAGCTCGGAAATTGGGCAGCCCCAGCATTTT
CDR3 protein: CASSSEIGQPQHF

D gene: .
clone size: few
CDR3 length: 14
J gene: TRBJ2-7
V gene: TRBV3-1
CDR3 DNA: TGTGCCAGCAGCCAGGGGCACCGCACCTACGAGCAGTACTTC
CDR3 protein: CASSQGHRTYEQYF

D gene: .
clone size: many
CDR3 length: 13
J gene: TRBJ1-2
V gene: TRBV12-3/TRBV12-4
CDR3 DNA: TGTGCCAGCAGTTTAGCTCGGCAGCGGGGCTACACCTTC
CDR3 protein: CASSLARQRGYTF

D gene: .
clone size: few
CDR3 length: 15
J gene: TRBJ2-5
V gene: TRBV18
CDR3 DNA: TGTGCCAGCTCACCTTTACAGGGTCCCCAAGAGACCCAGTACTTC
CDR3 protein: CASSPLQGPQETQYF

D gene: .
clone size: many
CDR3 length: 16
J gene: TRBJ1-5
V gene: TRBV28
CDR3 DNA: TGTGCCAGCAGTCCCACGAGGGGGGGCCAAGGTCAGCCCCAGCATTTT
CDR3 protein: CASSPTRGGQGQPQHF

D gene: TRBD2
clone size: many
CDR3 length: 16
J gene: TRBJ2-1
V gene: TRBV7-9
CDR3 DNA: TGTGCCAGCAGCGTCCCCGGGACTAGCGGGATCGGTGAGCAGTTCTTC
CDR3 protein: CASSVPGTSGIGEQFF

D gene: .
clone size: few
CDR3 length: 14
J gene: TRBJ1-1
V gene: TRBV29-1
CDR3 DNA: TGCAGCGTTGACGGACCGACTCTTTACACTGAAGCTTTCTTT
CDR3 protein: CSVDGPTLYTEAFF

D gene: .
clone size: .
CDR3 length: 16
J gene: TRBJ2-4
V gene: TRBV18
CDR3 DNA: TGTGCCAGCTCATCACAGGGTGGAAGGACCAAAAACATTCAGTACTTC
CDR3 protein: CASSSQGGRTKNIQYF

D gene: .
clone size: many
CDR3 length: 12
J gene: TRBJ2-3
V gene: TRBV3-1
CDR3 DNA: TGTGCCAGCAGGTCCCCCACAGATACGCAGTATTTT
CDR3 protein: CASRSPTDTQYF

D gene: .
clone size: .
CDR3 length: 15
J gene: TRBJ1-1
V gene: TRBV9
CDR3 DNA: TGTGCCAGCAGCGCCGAGGACGGAAAGTACACTGAAGCTTTCTTT
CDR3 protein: CASSAEDGKYTEAFF